This TCR beta chain emerged from a study of T-cell reconstitution after alpha-beta-depleted transplantation in children. Preparation of the TCRbeta library used unique molecular identifiers. In TCRdb, the PCR reads were re-called with MiXCR into one record per CDR3 protein. This repertoire shows hundreds of thousands of distinct CDR3 sequences, approximately 32% found once; its top ten account for about 2.3%. The germline gives CDR1 MNHEY, CDR2 SMNVEV (reference sequence). V trimming: 6 bases; J trimming: 4 bases; junction bases outside the gene matches: 10. The CDR3 loop spans 16 amino acids. This TCR was sampled from a human donor who donated a stem cell graft to a child with aplastic anemia. The V and J genes are TRBV27 and TRBJ1-2; TRBD1 matches at 11 bases. Sequenced material: PBMCs from the stem cell graft donor, taken from the stem cell graft. The CDR3 is CASSLWTGGYFYGYTF. The DNA of the CDR3 is TGTGCCAGCAGCCTTTGGACAGGGGGCTATTTCTATGGCTACACCTTC.